Here is one T cell receptor beta chain with its context. The record originates from a study of blood T cell repertoires in COVID-19. Study overall: Acute-phase and convalescent COVID-19 samples originated in the United States, Italy and Spain. Sample material is recorded as cDNA or gDNA derived from T cells, B-cell-depleted T cells, or PBMCs.

TCRdb keeps only in-frame clones here, not all; method: immunoSEQ multiplex PCR. This table holds 110,000 to 150,000 clones, around 82% found once. The TCR sequence derives from a human donor in a cohort sampled during active COVID-19. Sequencing was done on a sample of peripheral blood.

The CDR3 DNA reads TGTGCCAGCAGCTTGCTCGGGACAGGGGGGACTGAGCAGTTCTTC. It is translated as CASSLLGTGGTEQFF. This rearrangement joins TRBV5-5 to TRBJ2-1; TRBD1 matches at 11 bases. Germline assignment: CDR1 SGHKS and CDR2 YYEKEE (reference sequence). This CDR3 has 15 residues. V dropped 1 base and J dropped 9; count of bases not matched to a gene: 6. Looking up the rest from reference TRBV5-5 and TRBJ2-1 gives the full variable domain: DAGVTQSPTHLIKTRGQQVTLRCSPISGHKSVSWYQQVLGQGPQFIFQYYEKEERGRGNFPDRFSARQFPNYSSELNVNALLLGDSALYLCASSLLGTGGTEQFFGPGTRLTVL.